These 32 T cell receptor beta chains were sequenced from one sample in a study of tumor-infiltrating lymphocytes in primary liver carcinoma. A constant-region primer served to make TCR beta cDNA from about 0.5 ug total RNA. Generation of the TCR beta libraries relied on three nested multiplex PCR rounds using slightly modified ARM-PCR. Researchers ran the first two PCR rounds for approximately 10 cycles each with TRBV1-TRBV30 forward primers and a C-beta reverse primer. TCRdb re-called the multiplex PCR reads through MiXCR, storing one row per CDR3 protein. There are approximately 74,000 distinct CDR3 sequences in the sample; roughly two thirds occur only once, and roughly 13% lies in the top ten. Joint extraction of RNA and DNA used roughly 18-34 mg of bulk tissue that was unsorted. Material: liver tumor tissue from sampling region 4. Subset reported: tumor region T4, right-lateral pole. These receptors were obtained from a woman aged 55-70 years with primary liver carcinoma and hepatitis B virus infection.

Details on this clonotype: At one of its ends the junction is not consistent with the germline gene, which may arise from a read error. The rearrangement joins TRBV11-2 to TRBJ2-1, with D possibly TRBD2 on 6 matching bases. Germline CDR1 reads SGHAT; CDR2 reads FQNNGV. CDR3 length equals 15 residues. The CDR3 sequence is CVSGLEGGNIGEQFF. The CDR3 DNA follows: TGTGTCAGCGGCTTAGAGGGAGGAAATATCGGTGAGCAGTTCTTC.

This clonotype has more than one count but fewer than ten. A much larger clone lies a single base off, so this may be a read error. The chain employs TRBV5-4 and TRBJ2-5; D unresolved. Germline CDR1 SGHNT, CDR2 YYREEE (reference sequence). The V and J ends lost 6 bases and 2 bases respectively, with 11 bases between them. The CDR3 length is 13 residues. The CDR3 DNA reads as TGTGCCAGCAATGGACGGCCGCAAGAGACCCAGTACTTC. Amino acids: CASNGRPQETQYF.

Note on this clonotype: One end of the junction does not line up with germline, which may come from a read error. The J gene is TRBJ2-5, the V gene TRBV5-1, with D possibly being TRBD1 (6 bases). The CDR3 runs to 15 residues. Germline CDR1 SGHRS, CDR2 YFSETQ. The CDR3 region is CASSTVQGHHETQYF. In DNA form, the CDR3 reads TGCGCCAGCAGCACCGTACAGGGCCATCACGAGACTCAGTACTTC.

This clonotype was seen more than once but under ten times. CDR3 sequence: CASSLVGRDNEQFF. The CDR3 DNA reads as TGTGCCAGCAGTTTAGTCGGCAGAGACAATGAGCAGTTCTTC. This chain connects TRBV28 to TRBJ2-1, with unresolved D. This CDR3 is 14 amino acids long. V gave up 2 bases and J gave up 5 bases, with 10 bases separating them. Germline CDR1 MDHEN, CDR2 SYDVKM.

The gene calls are TRBV11-3 and TRBJ2-1; D might be TRBD1 (7 bases). This CDR3 region has 17 residues. The V end lost 4 bases, the J end lost 6 bases, and 22 bases lay between the germline ends. Germline loops: CDR1 SGHNT, CDR2 YENEEA. In DNA, the CDR3 is TGTGCCAGCAGCTCCAGGGGGGCGCAGACCTTGGGCAATGAGCAGTTCTTC. It encodes CASSSRGAQTLGNEQFF. The full variable domain, in which reference TRBV11-3 and TRBJ2-1 provide the parts outside the CDR3, is EAGVVQSPRYKIIEKKQPVAFWCNPISGHNTLYWYLQNLGQGPELLIRYENEEAVDDSQLPKDRFSAERLKGVDSTLKIQPAELGDSAVYLCASSSRGAQTLGNEQFFGPGTRLTVL.

Of note for this clonotype: The junction and the germline gene differ at one end; a read error may be behind it. The rearrangement links TRBV29-1 to TRBJ2-7, with no clear D. Germline lookup yields CDR1 SQVTM and CDR2 ANQGSEA. This CDR3 has 14 residues. In DNA, the CDR3 is TGCAACGTTGAGGTCGAAGCCTCTTCCTACGAGCAGTACTTC. Translating it yields CNVEVEASSYEQYF.

In this sample, this clonotype turned up many times. The rearrangement uses TRBV28 and TRBJ1-1; weak D call: TRBD1 (6 bases). The germline V gene encodes CDR1 MDHEN and CDR2 SYDVKM. There are 13 residues in the CDR3. V was pared by 5 bases and J by 10 bases, with 17 bases between. For the CDR3, the DNA is TGTGCCAGCAGTCTGACCAGGGGAGGTTTAGCTTTCTTT. Protein: CASSLTRGGLAFF.

In this sample, this clonotype turned up many times. This rearrangement joins TRBV5-6 to TRBJ2-2, with 10 bases that match TRBD2. The germline V gene encodes CDR1 SGHDT and CDR2 YYEEEE. With V trimmed by 0 bases and J by 4 bases, 3 bases remained unmatched. The CDR3 has 16 residues. Here the CDR3 DNA reads TGTGCCAGCAGCTTGGAACCTAGCGGGAGCACCGGGGAGCTGTTTTTT. It specifies CASSLEPSGSTGELFF.

Worth noting for this clonotype: Its ends do not fully match the called genes, so a read error is possible. V and J are TRBV10-2 and TRBJ2-6; 13 nucleotides line up with TRBD2. The CDR3 is 17 residues long. Germline V gene data show CDR1 as WSHSY and CDR2 as SAAADI. CDR3 DNA: TGCGCCAATGAGGGACTAGCGGGGTTCTCTGGGGCAAACGTCCTGACTTTC. It translates to CANEGLAGFSGANVLTF.

This clonotype was picked up a small number of times. The CDR3 is CSARDRGKIYEQYF. Written as DNA, the CDR3 is TGCAGTGCTAGAGACAGGGGAAAGATCTACGAGCAGTACTTC. The chain couples TRBV20-1 to TRBJ2-7; TRBD1 is a possible D gene (6 bases). Trimming removed 0 bases from V and 3 bases from J, with 12 bases in between. Germline lookup yields CDR1 DFQATT and CDR2 SNEGSKA (reference sequence). The CDR3 has 14 residues.

This rearrangement joins TRBV29-1 to TRBJ2-2; D perhaps matches TRBD1 (6 bases). Germline V gene lookup returns CDR1 SQVTM and CDR2 ANQGSEA. Trimming shortened V by 7 bases and J by 9 bases, and 21 bases separated the two germline ends. The CDR3 contains 14 residues. CDR3 region: CSAERRGKIRELFF. DNA for the CDR3: TGCAGCGCCGAACGAAGGGGGAAGATCAGGGAGCTGTTTTTT.

Regarding this clonotype: This CDR3 fails to terminate in the conserved phenylalanine or tryptophan, so it likely reflects a read error. It is unclear where the CDR3 begins or ends on the DNA, so no DNA is shown, and the CDR3 is as TCRdb lists it. The rearrangement uses TRBV11-3 and TRBJ2-1; TRBD2, the D gene given by the table, was not confirmed from the DNA. The germline CDR1 and CDR2 sequences are SGHNT and YENEEA. The CDR3 contains 15 residues when both ends are counted. This CDR3 reads CASSLERGSYNEQLL.

Notes on this clonotype: This sequence may be a read error, since a much larger clone differs from it by one base. Likely a read error: the CDR3 ends without its conserved phenylalanine or tryptophan. The V call is TRBV5-1, the J call TRBJ2-7; D remains unclear. Germline loops: CDR1 SGHRS, CDR2 YFSETQ. The CDR3 has 14 amino acids. The V gene lost 4 bases and the J gene lost 6 bases, with 17 bases spanning the gap. CDR3 in DNA: TGCGCCAGCAGCCTCAGGAATCATGGCGGCGAGCAGTACATC. It translates to CASSLRNHGGEQYI.

This clonotype was picked up many times. The chain carries TRBV28 and TRBJ2-2, with TRBD2 as a possible D gene (6 bases). The V end was cut by 6 bases, the J end by 5 bases, with 16 bases between. This CDR3 has 15 amino acids. CDR1 is MDHEN and CDR2 is SYDVKM in the germline V gene. The CDR3: CASRDTGTLTGELFF. In DNA form, the CDR3 reads TGTGCCAGCAGGGACACCGGGACTCTTACCGGGGAGCTGTTTTTT. The complete variable domain, with remaining parts taken from reference TRBV28 and TRBJ2-2, reads DVKVTQSSRYLVKRTGEKVFLECVQDMDHENMFWYRQDPGLGLRLIYFSYDVKMKEKGDIPEGYSVSREKKERFSLILESASTNQTSMYLCASRDTGTLTGELFFGEGSRLTVL.

This clonotype is categorized as medium-sized (0.01 to 0.1%). CDR3 loop: CASSSGRSTYNEQFF. The CDR3 DNA follows: TGTGCCAGCAGCTCGGGACGGTCCACCTACAATGAGCAGTTCTTC. The chain has TRBV7-8 and TRBJ2-1; D is tentatively TRBD1 or TRBD2 (5 bases each). V was pared by 4 bases and J by 2 bases, with 12 bases between. Germline V gene lookup returns CDR1 SGHVS and CDR2 FQNEAQ. The CDR3 is 15 amino acids.

This clonotype showed up just once. The chain has TRBV11-2 and TRBJ2-1; D remains unclear. CDR1 and CDR2 (germline): SGHAT, FQNNGV. Trimming stripped 5 bases from V and 0 bases from J, with 17 bases between. The CDR3 covers 17 residues. In nucleotides, the CDR3 is TGTGCCAGCAGCCTTACCCCGTTGAGGAGCTCCTACAATGAGCAGTTCTTC. Translating it yields CASSLTPLRSSYNEQFF.

The chain links TRBV28 to TRBJ2-1; D is perhaps TRBD2 (6 bases). The germline gives CDR1 MDHEN, CDR2 SYDVKM. The CDR3 has 14 residues. V was clipped by 5 bases and J by 6 bases, with 14 bases between them. CDR3 DNA: TGTGCCAGCAGTCTAGCGCAAGCCCTCAATGAGCAGTTCTTC. Encoded protein: CASSLAQALNEQFF.

The rearrangement uses TRBV4-1 and TRBJ2-7; no clear D gene. This CDR3 region has 14 residues. Germline V gene sequence: CDR1 MGHRA, CDR2 YSYEKL. V lost 4 bases, J lost 2 bases, and 12 bases lay in between. CDR3 DNA: TGCGCCAGCAGCCCCCTCCTGGTAACCTACGAGCAGTACTTC. Its protein is CASSPLLVTYEQYF.

In this sample, this clonotype turned up many times. The chain links TRBV5-6 to TRBJ2-1; 9 nucleotides align to TRBD2. Unmatched junction bases numbered 15, after V lost 3 bases and J lost 8 bases. The CDR3 length is 17 residues. Germline lookup yields CDR1 SGHDT and CDR2 YYEEEE. The CDR3 nucleotides are TGTGCCAGCAGCTCGGGGCCGGGACAGCGGGAGGAGCATGAGCAGTTCTTC. This gives the protein CASSSGPGQREEHEQFF.

Details on this clonotype: A read error is possible here, since a much larger clone lies one base away. The rearrangement joins TRBV28 to TRBJ2-2, with a possible D match to TRBD1 (5 bases). The CDR3 covers 14 residues. Looked up from germline, CDR1 is MDHEN and CDR2 is SYDVKM. V lost 5 bases, J lost 5 bases, and 12 bases lay in between. The CDR3 bases are TGTGCCAGCAGTGGGGCATTGGGGACCGGGGAGCTGTTTTTT. Amino acid sequence: CASSGALGTGELFF.

This clonotype was picked up many times. This chain links TRBV5-1 with TRBJ1-5; D possibly corresponds to TRBD1 (5 bases). Germline CDR1 and CDR2: SGHRS and YFSETQ. The germline V and J ends were trimmed by 3 bases and 0 bases, with 10 bases remaining between them. This CDR3 is 15 amino acids long. The CDR3: CASSSGGLSNQPQHF. The DNA for the CDR3 is TGCGCCAGCAGCTCCGGGGGTCTTAGCAATCAGCCCCAGCATTTT.

This clonotype came up a few times. Just one base apart from a much larger clone, this may be a read error. This chain joins TRBV28 and TRBJ2-3, with D unclear. The V gene lost 5 bases and the J gene lost 10 bases, with 13 bases spanning the gap. Germline CDR1 is MDHEN and CDR2 is SYDVKM. This CDR3 spans 12 amino acids. CDR3 loop: CASSGSSDAQYF. CDR3 DNA: TGTGCCAGCAGTGGATCATCTGATGCGCAGTATTTT.

This clonotype has ten or more counts. DNA for the CDR3: TGTGCCAGCAGCGCCTCTAGGGGCTCCTACAATGAGCAGTTCTTC. This sequence encodes CASSASRGSYNEQFF. V is TRBV7-3 and J is TRBJ2-1; possible D gene TRBD1, 5 bases. Trimming cost V 5 bases and J 0 bases, with 11 bases left between them. The CDR3 consists of 15 residues. The germline gives CDR1 SGHTA, CDR2 FQGTGA.

With regard to this clonotype: Compared with germline, one end of the junction differs, possibly owing to a read error. J is TRBJ1-2 and V is TRBV4-2, with D unclear. Germline CDR1 LGHNA, CDR2 YNFKEQ. This CDR3 is built from 15 residues. CDR3 amino acids: CASSLDIYSSYGYTF. The CDR3, as DNA: TGTGCCAGCAGCCTAGATATTTACAGCTCCTATGGCTACACATTC.

In its sample, this clonotype was seen many times. The gene calls are TRBV7-8 and TRBJ2-1, with D possibly being TRBD1 or TRBD2 (5 bases each). CDR3 length equals 16 residues. Germline lookup yields CDR1 SGHVS and CDR2 FQNEAQ. Trimming took off 1 base at V and 4 bases at J, with 14 bases between the two ends. The CDR3: CASSLVGGLVYNEQFF. CDR3 bases: TGTGCCAGCAGCTTAGTTGGGGGTCTAGTTTACAATGAGCAGTTCTTC.

As regards this clonotype: Being one base from a much bigger clone, this may be a read error. The CDR3 coding sequence is TGCGCCAGCAGCCCCGGCAGGACCCAGCCCCAGCATTTT. Encoded protein: CASSPGRTQPQHF. This chain uses TRBV5-1 with TRBJ1-5; D not certain. Germline V gene sequence: CDR1 SGHRS, CDR2 YFSETQ. The V end was cut by 4 bases, the J end by 7 bases, with 12 bases between. There are 13 residues in the CDR3.

The chain carries TRBV12-3 or TRBV12-4 and TRBJ2-2, with 10 bases identical to TRBD2. The CDR3 runs 15 residues. Germline trimming cut 4 bases from V and 7 bases from J; bases unmatched to any gene: 6. CDR3 protein: CASSSSGRGSGELFF. CDR3 DNA sequence: TGTGCCAGCAGTTCGAGCGGGAGGGGCAGCGGGGAGCTGTTTTTT.

Regarding this clonotype: This is likely a read error, given that the CDR3 carries no conserved phenylalanine or tryptophan at its end. The chain combines TRBV11-3 with TRBJ2-3; the match to TRBD2 covers 8 bases. This CDR3 region has 14 residues. Germline CDR1 SGHNT, CDR2 YENEEA. CDR3 nucleotide sequence: TGTGCCCGCAGCTTCAGGACTAGCACGGATACGCAGTATCTT. This translates into CARSFRTSTDTQYL.

By share, this clonotype counts as medium-sized. This chain joins TRBV6-5 and TRBJ2-7; 10 positions match TRBD2. The CDR3 runs to 13 residues. Germline V gives CDR1 MNHEY, CDR2 SVGAGI. The V gene end was trimmed by 6 bases and the J gene end by 4 bases; junction bases not matched to a gene: 3. The chain's CDR3 is CASRLAGRYEQYF. CDR3 sequence (DNA): TGTGCCAGCAGACTAGCGGGAAGATACGAGCAGTACTTC.

This clonotype was observed a handful of times. This chain joins TRBV12-3 or TRBV12-4 and TRBJ2-4; D might be TRBD2 (5 bases). The CDR3 spans 17 residues. V dropped 6 bases and J dropped 13 bases, with 31 bases sitting between them. The CDR3: CASSPVGRRARVGNQYF. In nucleotides, the CDR3 is TGTGCCAGCAGCCCGGTGGGGAGAAGGGCAAGGGTGGGCAACCAGTACTTC.

J is TRBJ2-5 and V is TRBV11-2, with TRBD2 matching over 8 bases. With 2 bases clipped from V and 5 bases from J, the junction kept 4 bases outside the gene matches. The CDR3 has 14 residues. CDR1 SGHAT and CDR2 FQNNGV come from the germline V gene. The CDR3 is CASSLSLAVETQYF. The CDR3 region has the DNA TGTGCCAGCAGCTTATCACTAGCGGTTGAGACCCAGTACTTC. The variable domain in full, completed from reference TRBV11-2 and TRBJ2-5, reads EAGVAQSPRYKIIEKRQSVAFWCNPISGHATLYWYQQILGQGPKLLIQFQNNGVVDDSQLPKDRFSAERLKGVDSTLKIQPAKLEDSAVYLCASSLSLAVETQYFGPGTRLLVL.

For this clonotype: At one end the junction does not follow the germline gene, possibly because of a read error. The V gene is TRBV11-3, the J gene TRBJ2-7; 7 bases map to TRBD1. CDR3 length: 15 amino acids. Germline CDR1 is SGHNT and CDR2 is YENEEA. The CDR3 DNA sequence: TGTGCGAGCAGCCCCGGGACAGTGGGCGACTACGAGCAGTACTTC. This translates into CASSPGTVGDYEQYF.